The clone carrying this T cell receptor (beta chain) appeared a few times. The CDR3 covers 13 residues. Per the germline V gene, CDR1 is SEHNR and CDR2 is FQNEAQ (reference sequence). The ends were cut back, 6 bases at V and 5 bases at J, with 13 bases in the middle. The data stem from a study of blood T cells in healthy people across ages. The use of a sample-barcoded 5' primer and a J-beta primer mix characterized a second PCR of about 6 to 12 cycles. TCRdb fed the 5' RACE reads into MiXCR, producing one record per CDR3 protein. The sample lists 1,800,000 or so distinct CDR3 sequences; about two fifths were seen once. Isolated PBMCs totaled at least 6 million in each sample.

This chain links TRBV7-9 with TRBJ2-5; D perhaps matches TRBD2 (6 bases). What was sequenced was blood. This TCR came from a human donor in good health. The CDR3 nucleotides read TGTGCCAGCAGTCACGGGACTTGGGAGACCCAGTACTTC. This encodes CASSHGTWETQYF.